This T cell receptor beta chain was found in a study of T cell clonotyping in hematopoietic cell transplantation. About the study: Recipient samples before transplant were obtained post-cytoreduction. Study results and limitations: Recipient TCR diversity dropped after transplant; expanded clonotypes rose from day 30 to 180. Higher Inverse Simpson Index values in graft donor and pretransplant recipient predicted broader posttransplant TCR diversity.

Time point given: recipient sample about 28 days before transplant, after cytoreduction. A single count supports this clone. Its antigen is as yet unknown. The table came from immunoSEQ multiplex PCR; TCRdb's copy has only in-frame clones and leaves some out. This table has 50,000 or so clones, about four fifths appearing once. The germline V gene encodes CDR1 SGHVS and CDR2 FNYEAQ. This CDR3 comprises 13 residues. V dropped 2 bases and J dropped 1 base, with 5 bases sitting between them. The clonotype comes from a man in his sixties with myelodysplastic syndrome. Some clones in this sample may be carry-over from other donors' samples. The genes are TRBV7-6 and TRBJ1-2; a weak D match, TRBD1 (5 bases). The sequences come from peripheral blood mononuclear cells, collected before stem cell transplant. The CDR3 is CASSLQGNYGYTF. The CDR3 DNA reads TGTGCCAGCAGCTTACAGGGTAACTATGGCTACACCTTC.